Reported below is one T cell receptor (beta chain). These data originate in a study of lymphopenia after photon versus proton radiotherapy. Per the germline V gene, CDR1 is SEHNR and CDR2 is FQNEAQ (reference sequence). The CDR3 runs 14 residues. V was shortened by 2 bases and J by 4 bases, with 11 bases between the two germline ends. TCRdb keeps only in-frame clones here, not all; method: immunoSEQ multiplex PCR. The data contain 18,000 or so clones, 70% to 90% of them seen just once; the ten biggest clones take up 9% to 10%. The clonotype originates from a man in his 70s with pancreatic cancer. Here the sequenced sample was peripheral blood, taken from a patient treated with proton-based radiotherapy. The genes are TRBV7-9 and TRBJ1-2; D may be TRBD1 (5 bases). The CDR3 reads CASSLSEGLYGYTF. The CDR3 DNA reads as TGTGCCAGCAGCTTATCAGAGGGGCTCTATGGCTACACCTTC. The whole variable domain, filled in from reference TRBV7-9 and TRBJ1-2, reads DTGVSQNPRHKITKRGQNVTFRCDPISEHNRLYWYRQTLGQGPEFLTYFQNEAQLEKSRLLSDRFSAERPKGSFSTLEIQRTEQGDSAMYLCASSLSEGLYGYTFGSGTRLTVV.